The present entry profiles one TCR beta chain with its context. Using immunoSEQ multiplex PCR, the repertoire was profiled, and TCRdb retains in-frame clones only, with some absent. The data show 300,000 to 350,000 clones, with about nine tenths seen just once and about 6% held by the top ten. This record belongs to a study of blood T cell repertoires in COVID-19. Losses at the gene ends were 5 bases for V and 4 bases for J; bases not matched to a gene: 9. Germline CDR1 SGHVS, CDR2 FQNEAQ. The CDR3 contains 16 residues. This sequence joins TRBV7-8 and TRBJ1-5, with 9 bases identical to TRBD1. Material: peripheral blood. This TCR came from a woman between 45 and 65 years old with COVID-19, enrolled during active disease. The CDR3 DNA reads as TGTGCCAGCAGCCGGGACAGGGATTACGAAAATCAGCCCCAGCATTTT. This codes for CASSRDRDYENQPQHF.